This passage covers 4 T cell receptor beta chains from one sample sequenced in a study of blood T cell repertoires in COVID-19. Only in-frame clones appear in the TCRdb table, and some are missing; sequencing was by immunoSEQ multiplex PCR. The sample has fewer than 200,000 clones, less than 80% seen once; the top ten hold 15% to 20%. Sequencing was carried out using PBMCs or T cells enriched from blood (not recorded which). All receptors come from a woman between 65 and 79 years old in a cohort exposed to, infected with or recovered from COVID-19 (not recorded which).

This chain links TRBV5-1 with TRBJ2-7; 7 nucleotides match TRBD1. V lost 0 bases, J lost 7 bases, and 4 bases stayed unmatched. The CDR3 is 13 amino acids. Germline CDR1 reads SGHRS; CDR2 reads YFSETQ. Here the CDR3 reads CASSLGIQGEQYF. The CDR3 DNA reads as TGCGCCAGCAGCTTGGGCATACAGGGGGAGCAGTACTTC.

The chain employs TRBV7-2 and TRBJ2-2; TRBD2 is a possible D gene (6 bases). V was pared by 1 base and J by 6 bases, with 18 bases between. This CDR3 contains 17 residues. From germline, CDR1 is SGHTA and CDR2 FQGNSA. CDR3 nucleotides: TGTGCCAGCAGCTTAGGAACGACGGGAGTAGGGGCCGGGGAGCTGTTTTTT. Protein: CASSLGTTGVGAGELFF.

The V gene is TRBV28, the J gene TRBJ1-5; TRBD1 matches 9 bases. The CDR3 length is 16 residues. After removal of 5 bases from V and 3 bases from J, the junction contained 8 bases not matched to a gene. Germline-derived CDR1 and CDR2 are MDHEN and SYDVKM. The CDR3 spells CASSPLGTGYNQPQHF. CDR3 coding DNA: TGTGCCAGCAGTCCCCTAGGGACAGGGTACAATCAGCCCCAGCATTTT.

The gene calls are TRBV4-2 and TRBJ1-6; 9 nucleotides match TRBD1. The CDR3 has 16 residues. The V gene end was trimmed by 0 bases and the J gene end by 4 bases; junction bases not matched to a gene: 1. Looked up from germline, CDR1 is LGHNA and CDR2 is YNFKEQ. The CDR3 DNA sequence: TGTGCCAGCAGCCAAGAAGGACAGGGGTATAATTCACCCCTCCACTTT. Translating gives CASSQEGQGYNSPLHF.